A selection of T cell receptor beta chains follows, all from one sample in a study of naive CD8 T cells in extremely preterm neonates. Produced via immunoSEQ multiplex PCR; TCRdb's table is partial and in-frame only. The sample has 6,000 to 6,500 clones; approximately 98% are singletons. Sequences were obtained from naive CD8+ T cells from cord blood. Receptor source: a newborn in good health. Both conserved end residues are part of each CDR3. D genes are given only for firm matches. Clone size is given for some rows only: seen once, a few or many times, or a class if the clone is expanded.

abundance	v_gene	j_gene	d_gene	CDR3aa	CDR3nt
.	TRBV5-4	TRBJ2-2	.	CASSDRTGELFF	TGTGCCAGCAGCGACAGGACCGGGGAGCTGTTTTTT
.	TRBV5-4	TRBJ2-7	TRBD2	CASHRREGRNEQYF	TGTGCTTCGCATCGCCGGGAGGGCCGGAACGAGCAGTACTTC
.	TRBV13	TRBJ2-3	TRBD2	CASSLGLAGGTDTQYF	TGTGCCAGCAGCTTAGGCCTAGCGGGAGGCACAGATACGCAGTATTTT
.	TRBV2	TRBJ2-1	TRBD2	CASSGLAAYNEQFF	TGTGCCAGCAGCGGCCTAGCGGCCTACAATGAGCAGTTCTTC
.	TRBV5-1	TRBJ2-5	TRBD2	CASSGLAGERRETQYF	TGCGCCAGCAGCGGCCTAGCGGGAGAACGGAGAGAGACCCAGTACTTC
.	TRBV7-8	TRBJ2-7	.	CASSLDTYEQYF	TGTGCCAGCAGCTTGGACACCTACGAGCAGTACTTC
.	TRBV28	TRBJ1-4	TRBD1	CASSLQAGGNEKLFF	TGTGCCAGCAGCCTCCAGGCAGGGGGTAATGAAAAACTGTTTTTT
few	TRBV2	TRBJ2-2	.	CASSEEGPGAAGELFF	TGTGCCAGCAGTGAGGAGGGTCCAGGAGCCGCCGGGGAGCTGTTTTTT
.	TRBV7-8	TRBJ2-2	.	CASSLYGTGELFF	TGTGCCAGCAGCTTATACGGCACCGGGGAGCTGTTTTTT
.	TRBV19	TRBJ2-7	TRBD1	CASSSGGEQYF	TGTGCCAGTAGTTCAGGGGGCGAGCAGTACTTC
.	TRBV19	TRBJ2-1	.	CASSINPQGNEQFF	TGTGCCAGTAGTATTAATCCGCAGGGAAATGAGCAGTTCTTC
.	TRBV7-3	TRBJ2-3	TRBD2	CASSTSSGADTQYF	TGTGCCAGCAGCACCTCTAGCGGGGCAGATACGCAGTATTTT
.	TRBV27	TRBJ2-2	TRBD2	CASRLAGGTGELFF	TGTGCCAGCAGACTAGCGGGAGGGACCGGGGAGCTGTTTTTT
.	TRBV4-1	TRBJ2-7	TRBD2	CASSQDGAGGGYEQYF	TGCGCCAGCAGCCAAGATGGGGCGGGAGGGGGATACGAGCAGTACTTC
.	TRBV29-1	TRBJ2-5	TRBD1	CSVEEWGQGAGETQYF	TGCAGCGTTGAAGAATGGGGACAGGGGGCGGGGGAGACCCAGTACTTC
.	TRBV5-1	TRBJ2-7	.	CASSLRDTIYEQYF	TGCGCCAGCAGCCTCCGGGACACAATCTACGAGCAATACTTC
.	TRBV5-5	TRBJ1-6	.	CASSLAGSYNSPLHF	TGTGCCAGCAGCTTGGCAGGCTCCTATAATTCACCCCTCCACTTT
.	TRBV6-1	TRBJ1-4	TRBD1	CASREGQGAYGEKLFF	TGTGCCAGCAGGGAAGGACAGGGGGCGTACGGTGAAAAACTGTTTTTT
.	TRBV9	TRBJ1-2	TRBD1	CASSVGTGGGYTF	TGTGCCAGCAGCGTAGGGACAGGGGGCGGCTACACCTTC
.	TRBV4-3	TRBJ2-3	TRBD2	CASSQYLAGEAQDTQYF	TGCGCCAGCAGCCAATACCTAGCGGGGGAGGCGCAAGATACGCAGTATTTT
.	TRBV5-1	TRBJ2-1	TRBD1	CASSRTGAYNEQFF	TGCGCCAGCAGCCGGACAGGGGCCTACAATGAGCAGTTCTTC
.	TRBV9	TRBJ2-3	.	CASSGTSTDTQYF	TGTGCCAGCAGCGGGACTAGCACAGATACGCAGTATTTT
.	TRBV4-3	TRBJ2-2	TRBD2	CASSQSQRGGTGELFF	TGCGCCAGCAGCCAAAGCCAGCGGGGGGGCACCGGGGAGCTGTTTTTT
.	TRBV19	TRBJ1-1	.	CASSIPGQGLNTEAFF	TGTGCCAGTAGTATCCCAGGGCAGGGGCTGAACACTGAAGCTTTCTTT
.	TRBV4-1	TRBJ1-5	.	CASSPGVYSNQPQHF	TGCGCCAGCAGCCCAGGGGTCTATAGCAATCAGCCCCAGCATTTT
.	TRBV6-6	TRBJ2-2	.	CASSLNGELFF	TGTGCCAGCAGCCTTAACGGGGAGCTGTTTTTT
.	TRBV9	TRBJ1-3	.	CASSTGGTIYF	TGTGCCAGCAGCACGGGGGGCACCATATATTTT
.	TRBV7-7	TRBJ2-7	.	CASSSGTTYEQYF	TGTGCCAGCAGCTCCGGGACAACCTACGAGCAGTACTTC
once	TRBV5-4	TRBJ2-5	TRBD1	CASSFWTGEETQYF	TGTGCCAGCAGCTTTTGGACAGGGGAAGAGACCCAGTACTTC
.	TRBV7-8	TRBJ2-3	.	CASSLGLDTQYF	TGTGCCAGCAGCTTAGGACTAGATACGCAGTATTTT
.	TRBV4-1	TRBJ2-7	.	CASSPRSSYEQYF	TGCGCCAGCAGCCCTAGGAGCTCCTACGAGCAGTACTTC
.	TRBV15	TRBJ2-3	TRBD2	CATSGTSGVYFTDTQYF	TGTGCCACCAGTGGGACTAGCGGGGTTTACTTCACAGATACGCAGTATTTT
.	TRBV4-1	TRBJ2-7	.	CASSQDREQYF	TGCGCCAGCAGCCAAGACAGGGAGCAGTACTTC
.	TRBV19	TRBJ2-1	.	CASSMWGGVNEQFF	TGTGCCAGTAGTATGTGGGGGGGCGTCAATGAGCAGTTCTTC
.	TRBV15	TRBJ2-1	TRBD2	CATSRTSGSGVYNEQFF	TGTGCCACCAGCAGGACTAGCGGGAGCGGGGTTTACAATGAGCAGTTCTTC
.	TRBV7-9	TRBJ2-1	.	CASSLLARSYNEQFF	TGTGCCAGCAGCTTACTAGCGCGCTCCTACAATGAGCAGTTCTTC
.	TRBV7-8	TRBJ2-1	.	CASSFQGNEQFF	TGTGCCAGCAGCTTCCAGGGCAATGAGCAGTTCTTC
.	TRBV28	TRBJ2-7	TRBD2	CASSLSGGAEQYF	TGTGCCAGCAGTTTATCCGGGGGGGCCGAGCAGTACTTC
.	TRBV29-1	TRBJ2-1	.	CSVDGHNEQFF	TGCAGCGTTGACGGTCACAATGAGCAGTTCTTC
.	TRBV7-3	TRBJ2-5	TRBD2	CASSLSGGVQETQYF	TGTGCCAGCAGCTTATCGGGGGGGGTTCAAGAGACCCAGTACTTC
once	TRBV5-1	TRBJ2-2	.	CASSPTGNTGELFF	TGCGCCAGCAGCCCGACAGGGAACACCGGGGAGCTGTTTTTT
.	TRBV13	TRBJ2-7	TRBD1	CASSRRGTGAYEQYF	TGTGCCAGCAGCCGTCGGGGGACAGGGGCCTACGAGCAGTACTTC
.	TRBV7-8	TRBJ1-6	TRBD1	CASSFPTGLSSYNSPLHF	TGTGCCAGCAGCTTCCCGACAGGGCTAAGCTCCTATAATTCACCCCTCCACTTT
.	TRBV7-6	TRBJ1-1	.	CASSLRGMNTEAFF	TGTGCCAGCAGCTTAAGGGGCATGAACACTGAAGCTTTCTTT
.	TRBV4-3	TRBJ1-5	TRBD1	CASSPTGGNQPQHF	TGCGCCAGCAGCCCTACAGGGGGCAATCAGCCCCAGCATTTT
once	TRBV19	TRBJ2-2	.	CASSISPGGELFF	TGTGCCAGTAGTATTAGCCCCGGGGGGGAGCTGTTTTTT
.	TRBV2	TRBJ1-2	TRBD1	CASRTGGGYTF	TGTGCCAGCAGGACAGGGGGTGGCTACACCTTC
.	TRBV20-1	TRBJ2-2	.	CSAVDTGELFF	TGCAGTGCTGTAGACACCGGGGAGCTGTTTTTT
.	TRBV30	TRBJ1-2	.	CAWSVGSVSGYTF	TGTGCCTGGAGTGTGGGCAGTGTCTCTGGCTACACCTTC
.	TRBV29-1	TRBJ2-1	TRBD2	CSVEPLLAGGPREQFF	TGCAGCGTTGAACCCCTACTAGCGGGAGGGCCCCGTGAGCAGTTCTTC
.	TRBV28	TRBJ2-7	TRBD2	CASSSTGTSGTYEQYF	TGTGCCAGCAGTTCCACGGGGACTAGCGGTACCTACGAGCAGTACTTC
.	TRBV27	TRBJ2-7	TRBD1	CASRVATGAYEQYF	TGTGCCAGCAGAGTCGCAACAGGGGCCTACGAGCAGTACTTC
.	TRBV5-6	TRBJ1-1	.	CASSSSRGRAFF	TGTGCCAGCAGCTCTAGCAGGGGAAGAGCTTTCTTT
.	TRBV4-3	TRBJ1-1	.	CASSQDRERDTEAFF	TGCGCCAGCAGCCAAGATCGGGAGAGAGACACTGAAGCTTTCTTT
.	TRBV6-5	TRBJ2-3	TRBD1	CASSYSPGQGTDTQYF	TGTGCCAGCAGTTACTCTCCGGGACAGGGCACAGATACGCAGTATTTT
.	TRBV9	TRBJ2-7	TRBD2	CASSVASGSWYEQYF	TGTGCCAGCAGCGTAGCTAGCGGGAGTTGGTACGAGCAGTACTTC
once	TRBV7-9	TRBJ2-1	.	CASSLRGGKDNEQFF	TGTGCCAGCAGCTTAAGGGGGGGCAAAGACAATGAGCAGTTCTTC
.	TRBV5-4	TRBJ1-1	TRBD1	CASSLETGGTEAFF	TGTGCCAGCAGCTTGGAGACAGGGGGCACTGAAGCTTTCTTT
.	TRBV19	TRBJ2-7	TRBD2	CATTTSGRSYEQYF	TGTGCCACTACAACTAGCGGGAGATCCTACGAGCAGTACTTC
.	TRBV4-1	TRBJ2-7	.	CASSQDEVGGYEQYF	TGCGCCAGCAGCCAAGACGAAGTGGGGGGTTACGAGCAGTACTTC